Sequencing of this TCR beta chain was carried out in a study of human T cells and chemical hapten exposure. This CDR3 comprises 12 residues. Germline V gene data show CDR1 as SGHDT and CDR2 as YYEEEE. Trimming shortened V by 4 bases and J by 7 bases, and 10 bases separated the two germline ends. The time point was: healthy volunteer bleed at 6 weeks. The total RNA was obtained from whole blood that was not fractionated. This clonotype has ten or more counts. Library preparation tagged each individual cDNA molecule with a unique molecular identifier. TCRdb re-derived calls from the RACE reads in MiXCR, one entry per CDR3 protein. The profile shows some 40,000 distinct CDR3 sequences, 3.7% of them singletons.

The clonotype was recovered from a human donor in good health. Some clones in this sample may be carry-over from other donors' samples. Sequenced: whole blood. The rearrangement joins TRBV5-6 to TRBJ2-3; weak D call: TRBD2 (6 bases). The CDR3 loop reads CASSAGSYTQYF. CDR3 sequence (DNA): TGTGCCAGCAGCGCGGGATCTTATACGCAGTATTTT.